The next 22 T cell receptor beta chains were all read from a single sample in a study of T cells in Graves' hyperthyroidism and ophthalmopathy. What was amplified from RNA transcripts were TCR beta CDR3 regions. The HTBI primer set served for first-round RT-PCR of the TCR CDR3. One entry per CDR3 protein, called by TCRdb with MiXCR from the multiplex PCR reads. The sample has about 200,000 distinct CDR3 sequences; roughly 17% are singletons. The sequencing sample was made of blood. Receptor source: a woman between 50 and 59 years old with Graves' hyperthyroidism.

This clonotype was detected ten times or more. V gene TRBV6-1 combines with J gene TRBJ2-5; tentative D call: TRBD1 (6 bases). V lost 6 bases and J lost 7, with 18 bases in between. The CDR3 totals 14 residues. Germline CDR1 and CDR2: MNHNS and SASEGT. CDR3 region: CASRIDRKMGTQYF. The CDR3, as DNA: TGTGCCAGCAGGATCGACAGGAAGATGGGGACCCAGTACTTC.

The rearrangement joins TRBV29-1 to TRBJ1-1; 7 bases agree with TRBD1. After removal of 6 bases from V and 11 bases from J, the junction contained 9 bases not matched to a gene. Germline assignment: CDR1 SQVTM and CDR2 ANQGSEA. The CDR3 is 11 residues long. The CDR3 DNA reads TGCAGCGTGGGGGGTGACAGGGAGGCTTTCTTT. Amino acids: CSVGGDREAFF.

CDR3 residues: CASSGLPGGVASQPQHF. The DNA for the CDR3 is TGTGCCAGTTCCGGTCTCCCCGGGGGGGTCGCTAGTCAGCCCCAGCATTTT. The chain combines TRBV2 with TRBJ1-5; possible D gene TRBD1, 5 bases. The germline CDR1 and CDR2 sequences are SNHLY and FYNNEI. This CDR3 has 17 amino acids. V was trimmed by 9 bases and J by 6 bases, leaving 27 bases between them. The full variable domain, completed using reference TRBV2 and TRBJ1-5, is EPEVTQTPSHQVTQMGQEVILRCVPISNHLYFYWYRQILGQKVEFLVSFYNNEISEKSEIFDDQFSVERPDGSNFTLKIRSTKLEDSAMYFCASSGLPGGVASQPQHFGDGTRLSIL.

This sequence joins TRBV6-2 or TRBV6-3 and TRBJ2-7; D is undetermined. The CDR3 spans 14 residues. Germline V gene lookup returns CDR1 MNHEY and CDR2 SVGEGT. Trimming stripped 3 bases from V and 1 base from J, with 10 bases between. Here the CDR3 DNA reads TGTGCCAGCAGTTATGTACAGCCATCCTACGAGCAGTACTTC. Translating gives CASSYVQPSYEQYF.

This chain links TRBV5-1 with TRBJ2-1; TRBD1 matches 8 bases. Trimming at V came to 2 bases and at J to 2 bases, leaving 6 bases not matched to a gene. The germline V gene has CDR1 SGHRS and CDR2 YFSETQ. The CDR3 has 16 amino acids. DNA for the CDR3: TGCGCCAGCAGCTTAACAGGGGGTCCACCCTACAATGAGCAGTTCTTC. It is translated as CASSLTGGPPYNEQFF.

This chain's CDR3 is CASRSGGNTGELFF. In nucleotides, the CDR3 is TGCGCCAGCAGGAGCGGGGGCAACACCGGGGAGCTGTTTTTT. The rearrangement uses TRBV5-1 and TRBJ2-2, with 8 bases aligning to TRBD2. The CDR3 runs to 14 residues. Germline V gene sequence: CDR1 SGHRS, CDR2 YFSETQ. The V and J ends lost 5 bases and 2 bases, in that order; junction bases with no gene match: 2.

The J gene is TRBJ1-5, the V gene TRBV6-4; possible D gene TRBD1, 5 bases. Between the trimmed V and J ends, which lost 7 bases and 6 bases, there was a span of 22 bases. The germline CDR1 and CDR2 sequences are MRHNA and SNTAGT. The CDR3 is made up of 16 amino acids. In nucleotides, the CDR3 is TGTGCCAGCATCCCAAACCGAGCCAGGGTGGCTCAGCCCCAGCATTTT. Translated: CASIPNRARVAQPQHF.

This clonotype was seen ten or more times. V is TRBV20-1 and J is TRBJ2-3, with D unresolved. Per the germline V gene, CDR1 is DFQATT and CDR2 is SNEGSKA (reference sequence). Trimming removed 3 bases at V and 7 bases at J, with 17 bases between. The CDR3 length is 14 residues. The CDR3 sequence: CSASRAINWNTQYF. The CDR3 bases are TGCAGTGCTAGCCGCGCCATAAACTGGAATACGCAGTATTTT.

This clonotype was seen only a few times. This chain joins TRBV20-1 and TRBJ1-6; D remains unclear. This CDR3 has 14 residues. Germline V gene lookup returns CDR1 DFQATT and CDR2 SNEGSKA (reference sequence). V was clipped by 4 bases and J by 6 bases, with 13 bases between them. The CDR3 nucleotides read TGCAGTGCTACAAAAGGGATGGGTAATTCACCCCTCCACTTT. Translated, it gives CSATKGMGNSPLHF.

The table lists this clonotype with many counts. The CDR3 is CAISGGAAGSDYGYTF. CDR3 coding DNA: TGTGCCATCAGTGGCGGTGCCGCAGGTAGTGACTATGGCTACACCTTC. The chain combines TRBV10-3 with TRBJ1-2; D is undetermined. V was cut by 4 bases and J by 3 bases, with 18 bases left in between. This CDR3 spans 16 amino acids. CDR1 and CDR2 (germline): ENHRY, SYGVKD.

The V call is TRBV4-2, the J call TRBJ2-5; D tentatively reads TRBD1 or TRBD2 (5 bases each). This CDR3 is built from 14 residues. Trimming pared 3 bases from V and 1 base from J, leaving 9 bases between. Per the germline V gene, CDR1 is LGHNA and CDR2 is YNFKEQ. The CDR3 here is CASSQGRSQETQYF. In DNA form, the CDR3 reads TGTGCCAGCAGCCAGGGACGGAGCCAAGAGACCCAGTACTTC.

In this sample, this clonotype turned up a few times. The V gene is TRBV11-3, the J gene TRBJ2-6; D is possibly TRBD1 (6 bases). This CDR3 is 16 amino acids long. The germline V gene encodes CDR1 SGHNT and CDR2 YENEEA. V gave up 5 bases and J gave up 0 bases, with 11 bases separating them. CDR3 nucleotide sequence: TGTGCCAGCAGCCCCGACAGGTCCTCTGGGGCCAACGTCCTGACTTTC. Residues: CASSPDRSSGANVLTF.

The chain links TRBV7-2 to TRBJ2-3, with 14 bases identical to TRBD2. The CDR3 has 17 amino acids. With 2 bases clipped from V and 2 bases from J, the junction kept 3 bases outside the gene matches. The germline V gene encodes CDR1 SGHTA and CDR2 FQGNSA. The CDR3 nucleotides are TGTGCCAGCAGCTTAACGGGACTAGCGGGAGACACAGATACGCAGTATTTT. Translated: CASSLTGLAGDTDTQYF.

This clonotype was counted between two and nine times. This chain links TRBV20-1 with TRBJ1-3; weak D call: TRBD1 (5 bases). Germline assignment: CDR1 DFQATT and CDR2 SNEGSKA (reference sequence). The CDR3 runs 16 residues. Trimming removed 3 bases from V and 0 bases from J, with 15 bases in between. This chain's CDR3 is CSARGNRLLSGNTIYF. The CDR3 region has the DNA TGCAGTGCTAGGGGCAACAGGCTCCTCTCTGGAAACACCATATATTTT.

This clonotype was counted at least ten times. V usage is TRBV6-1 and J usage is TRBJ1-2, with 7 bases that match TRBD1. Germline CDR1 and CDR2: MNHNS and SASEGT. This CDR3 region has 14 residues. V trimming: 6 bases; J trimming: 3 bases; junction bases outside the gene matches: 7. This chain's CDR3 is CASRRPGTDYGYTF. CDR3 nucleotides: TGTGCCAGCAGACGGCCCGGGACAGACTATGGCTACACCTTC.

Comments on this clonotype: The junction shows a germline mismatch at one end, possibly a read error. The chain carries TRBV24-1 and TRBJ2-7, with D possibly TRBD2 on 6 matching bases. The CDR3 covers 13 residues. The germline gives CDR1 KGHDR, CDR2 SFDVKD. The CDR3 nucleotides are TGTGCCACCAGTGCCGTGGGGGGATACGGGCAGTACTTC. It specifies CATSAVGGYGQYF.

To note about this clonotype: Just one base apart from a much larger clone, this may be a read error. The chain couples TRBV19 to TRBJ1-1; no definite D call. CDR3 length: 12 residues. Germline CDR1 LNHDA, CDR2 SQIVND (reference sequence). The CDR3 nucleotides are TGTGCCAGCAGTAGTAAATACACTGAAGCTCTCTTT. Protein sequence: CASSSKYTEALF.

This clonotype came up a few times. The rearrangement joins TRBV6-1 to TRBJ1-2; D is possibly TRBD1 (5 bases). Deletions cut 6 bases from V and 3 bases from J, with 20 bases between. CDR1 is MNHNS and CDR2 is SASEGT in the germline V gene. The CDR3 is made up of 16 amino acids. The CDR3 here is CASRALVLRDDYGYTF. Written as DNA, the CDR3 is TGTGCCAGCAGGGCGCTCGTCCTCAGGGATGACTATGGCTACACCTTC.

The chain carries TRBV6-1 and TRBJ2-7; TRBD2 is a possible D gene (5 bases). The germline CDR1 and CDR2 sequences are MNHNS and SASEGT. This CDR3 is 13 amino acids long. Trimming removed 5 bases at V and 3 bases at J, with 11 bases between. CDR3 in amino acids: CASSYVASYEQYF. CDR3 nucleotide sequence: TGTGCCAGCAGTTATGTAGCGAGCTACGAGCAGTACTTC.

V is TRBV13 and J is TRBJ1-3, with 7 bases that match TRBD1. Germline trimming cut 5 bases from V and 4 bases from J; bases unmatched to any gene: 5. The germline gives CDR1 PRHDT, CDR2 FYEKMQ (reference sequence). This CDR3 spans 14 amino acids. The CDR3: CASSDRVEGNTIYF. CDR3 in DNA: TGTGCCAGCAGCGACAGGGTTGAAGGAAACACCATATATTTT.

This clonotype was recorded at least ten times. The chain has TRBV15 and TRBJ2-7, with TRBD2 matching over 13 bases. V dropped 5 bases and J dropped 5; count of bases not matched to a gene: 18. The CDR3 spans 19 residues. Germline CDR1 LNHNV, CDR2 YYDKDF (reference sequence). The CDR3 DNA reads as TGTGCCACCAGCGTGCGGGACGGAAGGACTAGCGGGAGAGGGGACGAGCAGTACTTC. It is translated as CATSVRDGRTSGRGDEQYF.

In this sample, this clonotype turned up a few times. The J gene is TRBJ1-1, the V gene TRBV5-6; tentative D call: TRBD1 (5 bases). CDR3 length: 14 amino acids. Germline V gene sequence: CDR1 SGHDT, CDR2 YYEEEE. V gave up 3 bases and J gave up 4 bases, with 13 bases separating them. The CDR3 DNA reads TGTGCCAGCAGCTACCTGGACAAGACCACTGAAGCTTTCTTT. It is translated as CASSYLDKTTEAFF.